Presented here are 2 T cell receptor beta chains from one specimen sequenced in a study of T cell changes during pregnancy in multiple sclerosis (dated by TCRdb to about 2019). Library preparation employed the immunoSEQ multiplex PCR assay. The table comes from immuneACCESS by way of TCRdb, which keeps in-frame sequences with V and J called. Part of the clones is missing from these tables; in studies checked, under half for an unresolved V gene and the rest for unknown reasons. The sample data list under 80,000 clones, and approximately 91% of these were observed just once. The ten largest make up around 1.4% of the sample. The material sequenced was peripheral blood, taken in the second trimester of pregnancy. The receptors derive from a female donor with multiple sclerosis, enrolled in a pregnancy study.

V is TRBV18 and J is TRBJ2-1; the match to TRBD1 covers 7 bases. V lost 4 bases and J lost 6; bases outside the gene matches: 21. The CDR3 length is 19 residues. Germline V CDR1 and CDR2: KGHSH, LQKENI. CDR3 sequence: CASSLLTFTGTVNFNEQFF. The CDR3 nucleotides are TGTGCCAGCTCACTACTAACTTTCACCGGGACAGTAAATTTCAATGAGCAGTTCTTC.

V is TRBV7-9 and J is TRBJ1-5, with unresolved D. The germline V gene encodes CDR1 SEHNR and CDR2 FQNEAQ (reference sequence). V lost 2 bases and J lost 5, with 10 bases in between. This CDR3 has 14 residues. CDR3 sequence (DNA): TGTGCCAGCAGCTTAACCAACGGTGATCAGCCCCAGCATTTT. Residues: CASSLTNGDQPQHF.